The 16 T cell receptor beta chains listed next were all sequenced from one sample in a study of blood T cells in healthy people across ages. A J-beta primer mix and a sample-barcoded 5' primer were used in a second PCR of about 6 to 12 cycles. MiXCR was run by TCRdb on the 5' RACE reads, yielding one entry per CDR3 protein. The sample includes about 780,000 distinct CDR3 sequences, roughly 24% of them seen just once. These data also formed part of another study, on T cells of mothers and their children.

The source material was blood. The receptors were gathered from a boy aged 5-17 years in good health.

V is TRBV20-1 and J is TRBJ2-5, with D possibly matching TRBD1 (6 bases). Near its end, the DNA agrees better with TRBJ2-7, so the J call may be wrong. The length of the CDR3 is 13 residues. Germline CDR1 DFQATT, CDR2 SNEGSKA (reference sequence). The CDR3 DNA is TGCAGTGCTAGAGACGGGACACACTACGAGCAGTACTTC. It encodes CSARDGTHYEQYF.

This clonotype came up once. The J gene is TRBJ2-5, the V gene TRBV20-1, with D possibly matching TRBD1 (5 bases). The CDR3 length is 13 residues. Germline values: CDR1 DFQATT, CDR2 SNEGSKA (reference sequence). V was trimmed by 1 base and J by 7 bases, leaving 13 bases between them. DNA for the CDR3: TGCAGTGCTAGAGGGACACCGTCGGGGACCCAGTACTTC. It specifies CSARGTPSGTQYF.

V gene TRBV2 combines with J gene TRBJ1-5; D not certain. Germline V gene data show CDR1 as SNHLY and CDR2 as FYNNEI. The length of the CDR3 is 13 residues. V was pared by 8 bases and J by 0 bases, with 8 bases between. The CDR3 DNA reads TGTGCCAGCGGGCTTTATAGCAATCAGCCCCAGCATTTT. It translates to CASGLYSNQPQHF.

This clonotype was found many times. The chain joins TRBV27 to TRBJ1-2; TRBD1 aligns across 9 bases. The CDR3 totals 14 residues. Germline loops: CDR1 MNHEY, CDR2 SMNVEV (reference sequence). Losses at the gene ends were 5 bases for V and 4 bases for J; bases not matched to a gene: 5. The CDR3 loop is CASSPGTGTYGYTF. The CDR3 nucleotides are TGTGCCAGCAGTCCCGGGACAGGGACCTATGGCTACACCTTC.

This clonotype was counted between two and nine times. The chain employs TRBV7-9 and TRBJ1-1, with 7 bases identical to TRBD1. The CDR3 covers 13 residues. Trimming at V came to 6 bases and at J to 3 bases, leaving 4 bases not matched to a gene. Germline loops: CDR1 SEHNR, CDR2 FQNEAQ (reference sequence). CDR3 amino acids: CASRRQGDTEAFF. DNA for the CDR3: TGTGCCAGCAGAAGACAGGGTGACACTGAAGCTTTCTTT. Supplemented by reference TRBV7-9 and TRBJ1-1, the full variable domain reads DTGVSQNPRHKITKRGQNVTFRCDPISEHNRLYWYRQTLGQGPEFLTYFQNEAQLEKSRLLSDRFSAERPKGSFSTLEIQRTEQGDSAMYLCASRRQGDTEAFFGQGTRLTVV.

The V gene is TRBV14, the J gene TRBJ1-2; D is ambiguous. The V and J ends lost 0 bases and 4 bases respectively, with 9 bases between them. The CDR3 has 14 amino acids. Germline CDR1 SGHDN, CDR2 FVKESK. The CDR3, as DNA: TGTGCCAGCAGCCAAGATGAACGGATCTATGGCTACACCTTC. Its translation: CASSQDERIYGYTF. The entire variable domain, with the rest obtained from reference TRBV14 and TRBJ1-2, is as follows: EAGVTQFPSHSVIEKGQTVTLRCDPISGHDNLYWYRRVMGKEIKFLLHFVKESKQDESGMPNNRFLAERTGGTYSTLKVQPAELEDSGVYFCASSQDERIYGYTFGSGTRLTVV.

This rearrangement joins TRBV6-6 to TRBJ2-1; D is unclear. The DNA end is more similar to TRBJ2-7, so the J call may be wrong. The CDR3 runs 13 residues. Germline V gives CDR1 MNHNY, CDR2 SVGAGI (reference sequence). CDR3 DNA sequence: TGTGCCAGCAGCCTGCTTCAGGCCTACGAGCAGTACTTC. Its translation is CASSLLQAYEQYF.

This clonotype came up a few times. The chain recombines TRBV7-2 with TRBJ1-1; no reliable D call. The ends were cut back, 4 bases at V and 1 base at J, with 4 bases in the middle. The CDR3 covers 12 residues. Germline V gives CDR1 SGHTA, CDR2 FQGNSA. DNA for the CDR3: TGTGCCAGCAGCTGGCGGAACACTGAAGCTTTCTTT. Amino acid sequence: CASSWRNTEAFF. The whole variable domain, filled in from reference TRBV7-2 and TRBJ1-1, reads GAGVSQSPSNKVTEKGKDVELRCDPISGHTALYWYRQSLGQGLEFLIYFQGNSAPDKSGLPSDRFSAERTGGSVSTLTIQRTQQEDSAVYLCASSWRNTEAFFGQGTRLTVV.

This clonotype was counted between two and nine times. The rearrangement joins TRBV7-3 to TRBJ2-1, with 9 bases identical to TRBD2. The germline V gene has CDR1 SGHTA and CDR2 FQGTGA. The CDR3 covers 15 residues. Unmatched junction bases numbered 9, after V lost 4 bases and J lost 8 bases. Here the CDR3 reads CASSSTSGQWDEQFF. The CDR3 DNA is TGTGCCAGCAGCTCGACTAGCGGTCAATGGGATGAGCAGTTCTTC.

V and J are TRBV3-1 and TRBJ1-2; D call uncertain. The length of the CDR3 is 13 residues. Germline values: CDR1 LGHDT, CDR2 YNNKEL (reference sequence). V gave up 11 bases and J gave up 7 bases, with 20 bases separating them. CDR3 protein: CACSPTMEAGYTF. CDR3 sequence (DNA): TGTGCCTGCTCACCAACAATGGAAGCTGGCTACACCTTC.

This clonotype was counted a few times. This chain joins TRBV7-2 and TRBJ1-4; D is unclear. CDR1 SGHTA and CDR2 FQGNSA come from the germline V gene. The CDR3 is 15 residues long. Between the trimmed V and J ends, which lost 4 bases and 0 bases, there was a span of 9 bases. The CDR3 nucleotides read TGTGCCAGCAGCTCCCGGGCTGCAACTAATGAAAAACTGTTTTTT. This sequence encodes CASSSRAATNEKLFF.

This clonotype was picked up a small number of times. The rearrangement joins TRBV6-6 to TRBJ2-7, with a possible D match to TRBD1 (6 bases). Germline V gives CDR1 MNHNY, CDR2 SVGAGI (reference sequence). V dropped 7 bases and J dropped 0 bases, with 13 bases sitting between them. This CDR3 has 14 amino acids. The CDR3 reads CASNPQGSSYEQYF. DNA for the CDR3: TGTGCCAGCAACCCACAGGGTAGCTCCTACGAGCAGTACTTC.

This clonotype was recorded only once. The chain couples TRBV20-1 to TRBJ2-5; 8 nucleotides match TRBD2. The better agreement between TRBJ2-1 and the DNA end casts doubt on the J call. The CDR3 loop spans 16 amino acids. Germline CDR1 reads DFQATT; CDR2 reads SNEGSKA (reference sequence). CDR3 nucleotides: TGCAGTGCTAGAGACCCCGGGGGGGGGTTGGGGGATGAGCAGTTCTTC. Translating it yields CSARDPGGGLGDEQFF.

The chain couples TRBV30 to TRBJ1-6; 7 bases align to TRBD1. The germline V gene encodes CDR1 GTSNPN and CDR2 SVGIG (reference sequence). With 4 bases clipped from V and 4 bases from J, the junction kept 7 bases outside the gene matches. The CDR3 totals 15 residues. The CDR3 is CAWTPNRGYNSPLHF. The DNA of the CDR3 is TGTGCCTGGACCCCCAACAGGGGTTATAATTCACCCCTCCACTTT.

V and J are TRBV7-2 and TRBJ2-4; 8 bases agree with TRBD2. The CDR3 totals 15 residues. V gave up 5 bases and J gave up 7 bases; unmatched junction bases: 10. Germline CDR1 and CDR2: SGHTA and FQGNSA. The CDR3 sequence is CASSLDAGGGNIQYF. As DNA, the CDR3 is TGTGCCAGCAGCCTTGACGCGGGAGGTGGGAACATTCAGTACTTC.

The rearrangement uses TRBV7-9 and TRBJ1-1, with 7 bases aligning to TRBD1. The J segment lost 6 bases and the V segment lost 5 bases, leaving 9 bases of the junction unmatched. The CDR3 is 14 residues long. Germline CDR1 SEHNR, CDR2 FQNEAQ (reference sequence). The CDR3 spells CASSPTGWRPEAFF. CDR3 sequence (DNA): TGTGCCAGCAGCCCGACAGGGTGGAGGCCTGAAGCTTTCTTT.